This TCR beta chain derives from a study of blood T cell repertoires in COVID-19 (dated by TCRdb to about 2020). Background on the whole study: Samples covering the acute and convalescent phases of COVID-19 were provided by collaborators in the United States, Italy and Spain. Nearly every sample came with metadata listing a de-identified subject ID, COVID-19 status, age in years and sex. The repertoires were released in a freely available public database intended as a resource for research on the immune response to SARS-CoV-2. The samples were drawn from the first 160 participants of the ongoing ImmuneRACE study and from over 950 subjects provided by 6 global collaborators. Where HLA class I and class II types were available, the types were taken from metadata supplied by the sample provider, not from assay-based typing. The material from the prospective study consisted of cDNA or gDNA derived from T cells, B-cell-depleted T cells, or PBMCs. The dataset comprised deeply sampled blood TCRbeta repertoires from subjects exposed to, actively infected with, or recovered from COVID-19.

The CDR3 starts with the cysteine, ends with the phenylalanine, and has 15 residues. The read is trimmed to its CDR3 DNA, 45 bases read in frame from base 1. V loses 6 bases, J loses 5 bases, and the germline ends lie 20 bases apart. CDR1 and CDR2 are drawn from the germline V gene: MNHEY, SVGAGI. The collaborating institutions used their own protocols to collect whole blood in K2EDTA tubes. For TCRbeta analysis, collaborators shipped samples in one of three forms: frozen whole blood, isolated PBMCs, or DNA extracted from either of those sample types. For this clone: The antigen it binds to is not known. No qualities accompany the bases; no much larger clone lies one base away.

TCRbeta CDR3 regions were amplified from genomic DNA by means of the immunoSEQ Assay, a bias-controlled multiplex PCR. The study's own analysis went as follows. Within the assay, amplification of reference gene primers was used to estimate how many nucleated cells each sample contained. Sequence reads were collapsed and filtered to measure the absolute abundance of every unique TCRbeta CDR3 rearrangement. For each sample, productive Simpson clonality was calculated by taking the square root of Simpson's diversity index across productive rearrangements. Drawn from immuneACCESS, this table holds only the in-frame rearrangements with V and J called that TCRdb kept. Clones are partly lost; checked studies trace under half to an unresolved V gene and leave the rest unexplained. D and trimming come from the DNA, and the V and J calls and clone size come from that table. The sample table lists 390,000 or so clones, around 89% of them with a count of one. The ten largest clones represent 5% to 8.5% of the sample.

General study outcomes and caveats: How much clinical and demographic metadata was included differed by source and by participant, and the metadata was provided uncurated.

This clonotype was sampled from a man aged 18 to 30 with active or convalescent COVID-19. The sequence joins TRBV6-5 to TRBJ2-7; tentative D gene TRBD2, with 5 bases matching. The sequenced sample was peripheral blood. The bases read TGTGCCAGCAGCCAGACTCCCTCCGGGAACCACGAGCAGTACTTC. This sequence encodes CASSQTPSGNHEQYF.